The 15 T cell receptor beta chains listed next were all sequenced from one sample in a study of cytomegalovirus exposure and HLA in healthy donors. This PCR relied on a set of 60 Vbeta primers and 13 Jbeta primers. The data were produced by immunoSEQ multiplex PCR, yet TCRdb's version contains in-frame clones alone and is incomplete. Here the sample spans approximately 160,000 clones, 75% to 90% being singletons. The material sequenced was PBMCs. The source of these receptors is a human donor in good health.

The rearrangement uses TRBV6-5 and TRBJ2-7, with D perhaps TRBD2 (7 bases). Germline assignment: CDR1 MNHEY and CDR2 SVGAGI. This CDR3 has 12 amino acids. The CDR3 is CACGGAGYEQYF. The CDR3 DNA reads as TGTGCTTGTGGGGGGGCAGGTTACGAGCAGTACTTC.

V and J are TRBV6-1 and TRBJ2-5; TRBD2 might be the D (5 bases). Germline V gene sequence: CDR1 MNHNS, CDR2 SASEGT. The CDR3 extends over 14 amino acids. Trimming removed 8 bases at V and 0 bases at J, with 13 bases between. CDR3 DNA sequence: TGTGCCAGCCTTTTTGGAGGAAACCAAGAGACCCAGTACTTC. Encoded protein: CASLFGGNQETQYF.

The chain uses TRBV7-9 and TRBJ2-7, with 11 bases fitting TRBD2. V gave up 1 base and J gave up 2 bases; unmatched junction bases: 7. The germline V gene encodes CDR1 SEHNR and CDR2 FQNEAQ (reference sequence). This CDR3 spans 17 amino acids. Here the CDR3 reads CASSLGPSGGPTYEQYF. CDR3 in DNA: TGTGCCAGCAGCTTAGGGCCTAGCGGGGGGCCCACCTACGAGCAGTACTTC.

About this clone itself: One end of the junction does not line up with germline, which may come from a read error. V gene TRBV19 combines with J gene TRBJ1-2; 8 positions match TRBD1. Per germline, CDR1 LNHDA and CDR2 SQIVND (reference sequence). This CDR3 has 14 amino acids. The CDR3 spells CASRNTLGQGGYPF. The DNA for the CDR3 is TGTGCCAGTAGGAATACACTTGGACAGGGTGGCTACCCCTTC.

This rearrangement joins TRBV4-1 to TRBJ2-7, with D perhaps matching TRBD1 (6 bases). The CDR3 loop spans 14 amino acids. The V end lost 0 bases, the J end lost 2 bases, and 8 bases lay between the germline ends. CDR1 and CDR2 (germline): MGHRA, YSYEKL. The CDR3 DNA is TGCGCCAGCAGCCAAGACAGGGGTCCCTACGAGCAGTACTTC. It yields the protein CASSQDRGPYEQYF.

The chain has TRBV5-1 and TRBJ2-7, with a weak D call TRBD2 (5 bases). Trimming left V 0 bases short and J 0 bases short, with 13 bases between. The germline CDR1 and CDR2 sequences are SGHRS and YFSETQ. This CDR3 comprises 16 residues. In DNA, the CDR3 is TGCGCCAGCAGCTTGGAGGCAAATCGGGGCTCCTACGAGCAGTACTTC. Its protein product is CASSLEANRGSYEQYF.

CDR3 loop: CASSLPRTGGYGYTF. The CDR3 nucleotides are TGCGCCAGCAGCCTCCCGCGGACAGGAGGCTATGGCTACACCTTC. This rearrangement joins TRBV4-1 to TRBJ1-2; 7 nucleotides line up with TRBD1. The CDR3 runs to 15 residues. V shed 4 bases, J shed 4 bases, and the junction held 9 bases outside the gene matches. Germline V gene lookup returns CDR1 MGHRA and CDR2 YSYEKL.

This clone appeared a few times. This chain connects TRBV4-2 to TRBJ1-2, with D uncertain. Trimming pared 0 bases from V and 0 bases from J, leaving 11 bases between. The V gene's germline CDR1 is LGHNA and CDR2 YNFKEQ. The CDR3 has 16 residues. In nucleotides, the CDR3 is TGTGCCAGCAGCCAAGAATCCATGCAGTCTAACTATGGCTACACCTTC. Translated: CASSQESMQSNYGYTF.

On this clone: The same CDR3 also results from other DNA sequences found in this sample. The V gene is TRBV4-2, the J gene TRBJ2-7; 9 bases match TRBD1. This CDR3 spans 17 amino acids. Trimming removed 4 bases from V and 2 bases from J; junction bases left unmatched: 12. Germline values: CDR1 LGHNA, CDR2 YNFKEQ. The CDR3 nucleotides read TGTGCCAGCAGCCGAATCTCGACAGGGGGGAGGACCTACGAGCAGTACTTC. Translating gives CASSRISTGGRTYEQYF.

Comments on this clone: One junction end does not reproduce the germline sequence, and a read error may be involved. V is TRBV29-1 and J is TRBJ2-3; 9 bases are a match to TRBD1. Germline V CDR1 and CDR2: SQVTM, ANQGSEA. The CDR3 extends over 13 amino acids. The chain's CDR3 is CSVEADRGNTQYF. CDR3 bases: TGCAGCGTCGAAGCTGACAGGGGGAATACGCAGTATTTT.

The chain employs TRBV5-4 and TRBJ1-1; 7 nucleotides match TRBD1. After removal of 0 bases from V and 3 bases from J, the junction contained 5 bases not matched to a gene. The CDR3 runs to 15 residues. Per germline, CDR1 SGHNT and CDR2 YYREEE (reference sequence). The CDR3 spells CASSLAGRGDTEAFF. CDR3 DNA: TGTGCCAGCAGCTTGGCCGGCAGGGGGGACACTGAAGCTTTCTTT.

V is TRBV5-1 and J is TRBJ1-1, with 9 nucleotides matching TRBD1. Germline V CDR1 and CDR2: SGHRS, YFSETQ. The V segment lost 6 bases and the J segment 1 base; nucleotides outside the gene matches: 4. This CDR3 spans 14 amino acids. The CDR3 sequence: CASTAGQGNTEAFF. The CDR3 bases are TGCGCCAGCACCGCGGGACAGGGGAACACTGAAGCTTTCTTT. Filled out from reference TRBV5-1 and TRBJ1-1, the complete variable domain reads KAGVTQTPRYLIKTRGQQVTLSCSPISGHRSVSWYQQTPGQGLQFLFEYFSETQRNKGNFPGRFSGRQFSNSRSEMNVSTLELGDSALYLCASTAGQGNTEAFFGQGTRLTVV.

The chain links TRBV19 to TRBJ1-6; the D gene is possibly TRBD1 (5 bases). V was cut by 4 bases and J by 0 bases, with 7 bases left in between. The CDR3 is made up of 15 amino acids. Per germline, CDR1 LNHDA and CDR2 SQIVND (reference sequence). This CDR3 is CASSKGLSYNSPLHF. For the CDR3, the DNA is TGTGCCAGTAGTAAGGGACTCTCCTATAATTCACCCCTCCACTTT.

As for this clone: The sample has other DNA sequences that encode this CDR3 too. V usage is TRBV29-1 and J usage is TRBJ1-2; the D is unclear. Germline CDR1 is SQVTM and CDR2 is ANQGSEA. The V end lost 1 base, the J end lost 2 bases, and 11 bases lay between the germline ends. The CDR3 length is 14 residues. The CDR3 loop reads CSVEGRGLNYGYTF. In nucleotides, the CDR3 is TGCAGCGTTGAAGGGCGCGGATTAAACTATGGCTACACCTTC. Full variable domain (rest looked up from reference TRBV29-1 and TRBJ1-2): SAVISQKPSRDICQRGTSLTIQCQVDSQVTMMFWYRQQPGQSLTLIATANQGSEATYESGFVIDKFPISRPNLTFSTLTVSNMSPEDSSIYLCSVEGRGLNYGYTFGSGTRLTVV.

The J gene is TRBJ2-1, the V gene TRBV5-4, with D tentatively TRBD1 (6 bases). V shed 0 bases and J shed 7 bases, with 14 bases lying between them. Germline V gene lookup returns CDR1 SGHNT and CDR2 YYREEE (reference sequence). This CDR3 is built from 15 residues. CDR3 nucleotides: TGTGCCAGCAGCTTGGGGGGGCCTGGCTGGAATGAGCAGTTCTTC. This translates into CASSLGGPGWNEQFF.